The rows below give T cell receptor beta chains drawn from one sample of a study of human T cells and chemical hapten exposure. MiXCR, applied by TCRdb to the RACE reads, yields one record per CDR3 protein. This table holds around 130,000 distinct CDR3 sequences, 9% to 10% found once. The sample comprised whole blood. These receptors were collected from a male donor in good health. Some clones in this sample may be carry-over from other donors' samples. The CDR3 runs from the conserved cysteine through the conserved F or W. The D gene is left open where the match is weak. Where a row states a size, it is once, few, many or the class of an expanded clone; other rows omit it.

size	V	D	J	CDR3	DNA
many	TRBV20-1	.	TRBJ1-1	CSARRGTSEAFF	TGCAGTGCCCGCAGGGGCACATCTGAAGCTTTCTTT
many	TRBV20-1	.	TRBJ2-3	CSAFLSGEAADTQYF	TGCAGTGCTTTTCTCTCGGGAGAGGCAGCAGATACGCAGTATTTT
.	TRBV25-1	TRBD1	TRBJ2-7	CASELGTGHAYEQYF	TGTGCCAGCGAATTAGGGACAGGGCATGCCTACGAGCAGTACTTC
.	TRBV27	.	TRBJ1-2	CASSATGSGGYGYTF	TGTGCCAGCAGTGCCACAGGGAGCGGCGGCTATGGCTACACCTTC
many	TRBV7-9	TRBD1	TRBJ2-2	CASSPDRVPGELFF	TGTGCCAGCAGCCCAGACAGGGTCCCCGGGGAGCTGTTTTTT
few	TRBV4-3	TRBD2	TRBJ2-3	CASSPSGRGRATDTQYF	TGCGCCAGCAGCCCCTCGGGGCGGGGGAGAGCTACAGATACGCAGTATTTT
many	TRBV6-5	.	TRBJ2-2	CASSFAGGVTGELFF	TGTGCCAGCAGTTTTGCGGGTGGAGTCACCGGGGAGCTGTTTTTT
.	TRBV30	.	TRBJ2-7	CAWRGRWNEQYF	TGTGCCTGGAGAGGGAGGTGGAACGAGCAGTACTTC
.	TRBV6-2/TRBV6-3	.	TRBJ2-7	CASSYARGPYEQYF	TGTGCCAGCAGTTACGCCCGGGGCCCCTACGAGCAGTACTTC
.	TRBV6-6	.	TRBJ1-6	CASSSTPAGSYNSPLHF	TGTGCCAGCAGTTCTACCCCAGCGGGGAGCTATAATTCACCCCTCCACTTT
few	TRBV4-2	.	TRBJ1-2	CASSGDQINYGYTF	TGTGCCAGCAGCGGGGACCAAATTAACTATGGCTACACCTTC
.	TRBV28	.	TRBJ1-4	CASSLRGVEKLFF	TGTGCCAGCAGTCTCAGGGGTGTGGAAAAACTGTTTTTT
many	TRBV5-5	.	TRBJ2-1	CASSLGPVGEQFF	TGTGCCAGCAGCTTAGGACCTGTGGGTGAGCAGTTCTTC
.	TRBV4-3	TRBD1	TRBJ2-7	CANSQIPGQGYEQYF	TGCGCCAACAGCCAGATACCGGGACAGGGCTACGAGCAGTACTTC
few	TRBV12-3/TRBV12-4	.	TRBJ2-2	CASTGDTGELFF	TGTGCCAGCACAGGGGACACCGGGGAGCTGTTTTTT
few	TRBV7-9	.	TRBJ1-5	CASSTGPPSRPQHF	TGTGCCAGCAGCACCGGGCCCCCCAGTCGGCCCCAGCATTTT
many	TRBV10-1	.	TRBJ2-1	CASSDGSDNEQFF	TGCGCCAGCAGTGACGGGTCAGACAATGAGCAGTTCTTC
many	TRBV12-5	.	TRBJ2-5	CASGLVAAGYQETQYF	TGTGCTAGTGGTTTGGTAGCGGCAGGGTACCAAGAGACCCAGTACTTC
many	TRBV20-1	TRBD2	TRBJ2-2	CSARDRSGWNTGELFF	TGCAGTGCTAGAGATCGTAGCGGGTGGAACACCGGGGAGCTGTTTTTT
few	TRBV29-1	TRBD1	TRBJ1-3	CSVGTGSGNTIYF	TGCAGCGTCGGGACAGGGTCCGGAAACACCATATATTTT
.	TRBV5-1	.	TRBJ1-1	CASSPHGQPGTEAFF	TGCGCCAGCAGCCCACACGGACAACCGGGGACTGAAGCTTTCTTT
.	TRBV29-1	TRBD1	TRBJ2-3	CSVEAPGQGADTQYF	TGCAGCGTTGAAGCACCGGGACAGGGTGCAGATACGCAGTATTTT
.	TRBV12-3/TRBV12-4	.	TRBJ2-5	CASSYDARTQYF	TGTGCCAGCAGCTATGACGCTCGGACCCAGTACTTC
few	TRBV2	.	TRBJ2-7	CASSVGQTLFEASYEQYF	TGTGCCAGCAGTGTAGGCCAGACCCTTTTTGAGGCCTCCTACGAGCAGTACTTC
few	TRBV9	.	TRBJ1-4	CASSVGAGTVNEKLFF	TGTGCCAGCAGCGTAGGGGCCGGGACGGTTAATGAAAAACTGTTTTTT
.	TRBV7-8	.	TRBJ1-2	CASSLARTQRYGYTF	TGTGCCAGCAGCTTAGCGAGGACCCAGCGCTATGGCTACACCTTC
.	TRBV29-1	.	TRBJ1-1	CSVEDPVNTEAFF	TGCAGCGTTGAAGATCCAGTGAACACTGAAGCTTTCTTT
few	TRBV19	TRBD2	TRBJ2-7	CATSEASGRMENEQYF	TGTGCCACCTCAGAGGCTAGCGGGAGGATGGAGAACGAGCAGTACTTC
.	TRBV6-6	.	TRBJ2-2	CASSYMRSNTGELFF	TGTGCCAGCAGTTACATGAGGTCGAACACCGGGGAGCTGTTTTTT
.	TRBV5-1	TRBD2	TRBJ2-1	CASSTGLAGEGQFF	TGCGCCAGCAGCACGGGACTAGCGGGTGAGGGGCAGTTCTTC
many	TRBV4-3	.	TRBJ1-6	CASSQDGGDSPLHF	TGCGCCAGCAGCCAAGATGGGGGGGACTCACCCCTCCACTTT
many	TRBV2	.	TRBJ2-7	CASSEYEQYF	TGTGCCAGCAGTGAGTACGAGCAGTACTTC
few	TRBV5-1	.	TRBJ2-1	CASSLAQAVSSYNEQFF	TGCGCCAGCAGCTTGGCCCAGGCAGTAAGCTCCTACAATGAGCAGTTCTTC
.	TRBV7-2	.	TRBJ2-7	CASSLGPGPISYEQYF	TGTGCCAGCAGCTTAGGTCCGGGACCGATCTCCTACGAGCAGTACTTC
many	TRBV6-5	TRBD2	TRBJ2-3	CASSYGGGTQYF	TGTGCCAGCAGTTACGGGGGGGGGACGCAGTATTTT
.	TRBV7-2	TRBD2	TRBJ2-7	CASSPLTQGGEYF	TGTGCCAGCAGCCCACTCACGCAGGGAGGGGAGTACTTC
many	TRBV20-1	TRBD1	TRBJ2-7	CSWEVRGQGSEQYF	TGCAGTTGGGAAGTGAGGGGGCAGGGAAGCGAGCAGTACTTC
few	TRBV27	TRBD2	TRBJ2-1	CASSSISGSYNEQFF	TGTGCCAGCAGTTCAATTAGCGGGAGCTACAATGAGCAGTTCTTC
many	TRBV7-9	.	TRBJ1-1	CASSLRPANTEAFF	TGTGCCAGCAGCTTACGCCCAGCGAACACTGAAGCTTTCTTT
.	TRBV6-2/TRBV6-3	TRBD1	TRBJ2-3	CATLDREYTDTQYF	TGTGCCACCCTGGACAGGGAATACACAGATACGCAGTATTTT
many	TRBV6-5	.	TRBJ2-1	CASSPIVRYNEQFF	TGTGCCAGCAGTCCTATAGTCCGCTACAATGAGCAGTTCTTC
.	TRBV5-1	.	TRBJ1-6	CASSRLGRGAMGSPLHF	TGCGCCAGCAGCCGCCTAGGGCGGGGGGCTATGGGTTCACCCCTCCACTTT
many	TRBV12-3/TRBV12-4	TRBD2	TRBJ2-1	CASRYTGTSGGYNEQFF	TGTGCCAGCAGGTACACCGGGACTAGCGGGGGGTACAATGAGCAGTTCTTC
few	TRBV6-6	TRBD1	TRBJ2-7	CASSPPGTGGYEQYF	TGTGCCAGCAGTCCCCCCGGGACAGGGGGCTACGAGCAGTACTTC
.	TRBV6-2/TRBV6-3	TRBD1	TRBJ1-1	CASSSRGRNTEAFF	TGTGCCAGCAGTTCCAGGGGGCGGAACACTGAAGCTTTCTTT
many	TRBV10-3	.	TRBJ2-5	CAISDRERTQYF	TGTGCCATCAGTGACAGGGAGAGAACCCAGTACTTC
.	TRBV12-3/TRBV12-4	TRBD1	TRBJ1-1	CASSLWDRMNTEAFF	TGTGCCAGCAGTCTGTGGGACAGAATGAACACTGAAGCTTTCTTT
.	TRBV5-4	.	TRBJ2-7	CASSLRRGGEQYF	TGTGCCAGCAGCTTGAGGAGGGGCGGCGAGCAGTACTTC
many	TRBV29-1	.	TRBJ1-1	CSVALGAANTEAFF	TGCAGCGTTGCTTTAGGGGCGGCGAACACTGAAGCTTTCTTT
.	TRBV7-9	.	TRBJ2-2	CASSFVSSEAGELFF	TGTGCCAGCAGCTTTGTTTCTAGCGAGGCCGGGGAGCTGTTTTTT
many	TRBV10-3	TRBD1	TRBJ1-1	CAISGRGTVNTEAFF	TGTGCCATCAGTGGGAGAGGGACAGTGAACACTGAAGCTTTCTTT
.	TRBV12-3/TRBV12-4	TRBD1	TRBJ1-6	CASSSTTGQPYSPLHF	TGTGCCAGCAGTTCCACCACGGGACAGCCTTATTCACCCCTCCACTTT
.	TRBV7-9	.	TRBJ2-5	CASSLPTLQGGETQYF	TGTGCCAGCAGCTTACCTACGCTACAGGGAGGAGAGACCCAGTACTTC